The clone carrying this T cell receptor (beta chain) was observed a few times. The entry originates in a study of T cells in Graves' hyperthyroidism and ophthalmopathy. Amplification targeted TCR beta CDR3 regions from RNA transcripts. Researchers ran a first-round RT-PCR on the TCR CDR3 using the HTBI primer set. TCRdb fed the multiplex PCR reads into MiXCR, producing one record per CDR3 protein. This sample yields some 490,000 distinct CDR3 sequences, of which roughly 23% are seen a single time; 45% to 55% belongs to the top ten. With 1 base removed from V and 10 bases from J, the gap between germline ends came to 11 bases. Germline CDR1 is SGHTA and CDR2 is FQGNSA. CDR3 size: 13 residues.

The gene calls are TRBV7-2 and TRBJ1-5, with TRBD1 as a possible D gene (5 bases). This clonotype was obtained from a woman aged 70-85 years with Graves' ophthalmopathy. The sample was blood. Here the CDR3 DNA reads TGTGCCAGCAGCTTAGGGGGCACAAGACCCCAGCATTTT. Translated: CASSLGGTRPQHF.